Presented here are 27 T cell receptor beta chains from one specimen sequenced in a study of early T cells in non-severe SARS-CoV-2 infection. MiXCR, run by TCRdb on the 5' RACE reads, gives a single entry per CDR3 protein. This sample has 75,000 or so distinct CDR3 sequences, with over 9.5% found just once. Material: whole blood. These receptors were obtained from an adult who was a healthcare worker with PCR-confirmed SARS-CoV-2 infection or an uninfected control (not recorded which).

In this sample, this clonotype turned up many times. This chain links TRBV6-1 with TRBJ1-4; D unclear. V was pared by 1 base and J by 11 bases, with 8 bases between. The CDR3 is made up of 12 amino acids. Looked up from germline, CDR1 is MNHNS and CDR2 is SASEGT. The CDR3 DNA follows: TGTGCCAGCAGTGAAGTGATGGAGAAACTGTTTTTT. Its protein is CASSEVMEKLFF.

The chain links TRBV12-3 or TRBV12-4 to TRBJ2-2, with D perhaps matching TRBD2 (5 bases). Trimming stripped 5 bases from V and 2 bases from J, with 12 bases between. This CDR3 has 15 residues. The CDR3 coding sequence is TGTGCCAGCAGTCCTTTAGGAGGAAACACCGGGGAGCTGTTTTTT. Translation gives CASSPLGGNTGELFF.

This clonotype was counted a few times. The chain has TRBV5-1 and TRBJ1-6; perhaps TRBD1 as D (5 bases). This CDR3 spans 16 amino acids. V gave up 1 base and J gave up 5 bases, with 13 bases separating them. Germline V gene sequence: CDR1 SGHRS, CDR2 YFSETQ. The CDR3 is CASSLRDPRNNSPLHF. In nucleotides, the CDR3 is TGCGCCAGCAGCTTGCGGGACCCCCGCAATAATTCACCCCTCCACTTT. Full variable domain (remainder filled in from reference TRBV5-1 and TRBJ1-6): KAGVTQTPRYLIKTRGQQVTLSCSPISGHRSVSWYQQTPGQGLQFLFEYFSETQRNKGNFPGRFSGRQFSNSRSEMNVSTLELGDSALYLCASSLRDPRNNSPLHFGNGTRLTVT.

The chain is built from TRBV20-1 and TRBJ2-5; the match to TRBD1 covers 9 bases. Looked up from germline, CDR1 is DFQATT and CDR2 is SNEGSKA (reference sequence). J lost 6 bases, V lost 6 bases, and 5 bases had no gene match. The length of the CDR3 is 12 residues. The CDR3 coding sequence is TGCAGTGCCGGGACAGGGTCCAAGACCCAGTACTTC. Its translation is CSAGTGSKTQYF.

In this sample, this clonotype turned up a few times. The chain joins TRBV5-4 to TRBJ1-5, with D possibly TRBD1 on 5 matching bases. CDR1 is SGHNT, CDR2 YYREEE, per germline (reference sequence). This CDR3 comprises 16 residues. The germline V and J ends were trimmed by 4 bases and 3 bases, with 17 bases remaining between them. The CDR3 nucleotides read TGTGCCAGCAGCCTAACCGGGACGAAGGCCAATCAGCCCCAGCATTTT. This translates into CASSLTGTKANQPQHF.

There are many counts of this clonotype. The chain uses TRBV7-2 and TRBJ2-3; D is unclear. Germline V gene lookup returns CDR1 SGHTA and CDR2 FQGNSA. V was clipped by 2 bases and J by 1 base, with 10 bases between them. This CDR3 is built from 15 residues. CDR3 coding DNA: TGTGCCAGCAGCTTATACCCCTGGGGCACAGATACGCAGTATTTT. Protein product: CASSLYPWGTDTQYF.

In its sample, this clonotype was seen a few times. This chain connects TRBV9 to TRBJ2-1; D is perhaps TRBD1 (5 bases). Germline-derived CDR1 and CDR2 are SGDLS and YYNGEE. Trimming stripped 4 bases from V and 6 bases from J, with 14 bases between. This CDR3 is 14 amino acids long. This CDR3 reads CASSPSRVLNEQFF. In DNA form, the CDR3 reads TGTGCCAGCAGCCCAAGCAGGGTTCTCAATGAGCAGTTCTTC.

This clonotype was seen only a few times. The CDR3 DNA reads as TGTGCCAGCTCGATCCGAAAGGACAGGGGGCTATCAGATACGCAGTATTTT. Its protein is CASSIRKDRGLSDTQYF. This rearrangement joins TRBV18 to TRBJ2-3; TRBD1 matches 11 bases. CDR3 length: 17 amino acids. Trimming removed 6 bases from V and 4 bases from J; junction bases left unmatched: 12. CDR1 and CDR2 from the germline V gene are KGHSH and LQKENI.

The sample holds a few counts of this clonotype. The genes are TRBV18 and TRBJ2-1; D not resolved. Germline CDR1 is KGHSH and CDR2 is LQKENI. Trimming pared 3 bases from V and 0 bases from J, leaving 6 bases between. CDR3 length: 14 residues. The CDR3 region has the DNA TGTGCCAGCTCACCGGGTCCCTCCTACAATGAGCAGTTCTTC. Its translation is CASSPGPSYNEQFF.

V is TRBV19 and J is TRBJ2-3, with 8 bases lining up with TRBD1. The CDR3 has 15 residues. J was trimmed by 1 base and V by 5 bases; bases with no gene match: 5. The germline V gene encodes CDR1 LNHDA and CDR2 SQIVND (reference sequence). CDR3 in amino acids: CASSRTGTRTDTQYF. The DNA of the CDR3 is TGTGCCAGTAGTCGGACAGGGACCCGCACAGATACGCAGTATTTT.

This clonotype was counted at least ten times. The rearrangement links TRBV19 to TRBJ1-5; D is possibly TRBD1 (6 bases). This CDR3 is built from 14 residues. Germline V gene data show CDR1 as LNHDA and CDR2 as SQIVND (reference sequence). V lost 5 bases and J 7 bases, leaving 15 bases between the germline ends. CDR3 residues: CASSPQGLGQPQHF. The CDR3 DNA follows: TGTGCCAGTAGTCCACAGGGTCTTGGGCAGCCCCAGCATTTT.

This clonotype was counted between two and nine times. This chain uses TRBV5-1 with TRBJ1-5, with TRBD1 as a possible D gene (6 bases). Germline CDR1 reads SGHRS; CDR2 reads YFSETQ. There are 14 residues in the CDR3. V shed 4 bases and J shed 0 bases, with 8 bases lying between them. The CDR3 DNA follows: TGCGCCAGCAGCCCCAGGGGTAGCAATCAGCCCCAGCATTTT. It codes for CASSPRGSNQPQHF.

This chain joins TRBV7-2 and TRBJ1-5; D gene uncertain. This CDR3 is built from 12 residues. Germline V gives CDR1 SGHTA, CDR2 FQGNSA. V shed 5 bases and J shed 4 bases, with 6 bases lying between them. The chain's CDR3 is CASSLFNQPQHF. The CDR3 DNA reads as TGTGCCAGCAGCCTATTTAATCAGCCCCAGCATTTT.

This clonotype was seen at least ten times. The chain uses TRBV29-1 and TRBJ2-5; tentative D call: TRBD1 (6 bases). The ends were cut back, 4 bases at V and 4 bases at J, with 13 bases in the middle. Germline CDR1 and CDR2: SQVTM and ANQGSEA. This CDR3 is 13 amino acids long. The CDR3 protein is CSVAQGIRETQYF. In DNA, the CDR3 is TGCAGCGTTGCTCAGGGGATACGAGAGACCCAGTACTTC.

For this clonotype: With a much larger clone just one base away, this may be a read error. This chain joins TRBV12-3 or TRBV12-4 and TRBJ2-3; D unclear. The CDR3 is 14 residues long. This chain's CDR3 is CASTPAQLTDTRYF. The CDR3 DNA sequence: TGTGCCAGCACACCGGCCCAACTCACAGATACGCGGTATTTT.

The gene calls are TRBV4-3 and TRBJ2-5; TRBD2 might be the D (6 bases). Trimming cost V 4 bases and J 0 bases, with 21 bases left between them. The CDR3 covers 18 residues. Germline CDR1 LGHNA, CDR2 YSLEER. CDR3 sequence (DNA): TGCGCCAGCAGCCTCCAAGCCCCCGGACTATTTAACCAAGAGACCCAGTACTTC. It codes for CASSLQAPGLFNQETQYF.

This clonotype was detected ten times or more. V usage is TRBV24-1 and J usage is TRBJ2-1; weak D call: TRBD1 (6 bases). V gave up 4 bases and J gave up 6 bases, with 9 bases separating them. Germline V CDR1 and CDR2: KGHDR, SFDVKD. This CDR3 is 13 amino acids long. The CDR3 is CATSDPGVNEQFF. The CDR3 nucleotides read TGTGCCACCAGTGACCCAGGGGTCAATGAGCAGTTCTTC.

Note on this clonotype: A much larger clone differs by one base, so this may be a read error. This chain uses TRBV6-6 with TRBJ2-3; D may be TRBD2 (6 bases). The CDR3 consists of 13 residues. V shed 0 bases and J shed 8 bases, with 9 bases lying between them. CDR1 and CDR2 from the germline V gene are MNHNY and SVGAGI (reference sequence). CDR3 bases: TGTGCCAGCAGTTACTCGGAGGGAATTACGCAGTATTTT. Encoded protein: CASSYSEGITQYF.

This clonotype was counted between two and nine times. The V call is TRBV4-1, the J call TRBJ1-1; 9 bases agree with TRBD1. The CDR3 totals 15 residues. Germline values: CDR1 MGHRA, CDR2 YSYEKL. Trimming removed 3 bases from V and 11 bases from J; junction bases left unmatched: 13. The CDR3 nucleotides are TGCGCCAGCAGCCAGTCGGGACAGGGTATCTTGAGCGCTTTCTTT. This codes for CASSQSGQGILSAFF.

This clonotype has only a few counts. In nucleotides, the CDR3 is TGTGCCAGCAGTTATCGGGGGGAAGGAAACACCATATATTTT. This codes for CASSYRGEGNTIYF. The chain links TRBV3-1 to TRBJ1-3, with TRBD1 as a possible D gene (5 bases). Trimming shortened V by 6 bases and J by 4 bases, and 13 bases separated the two germline ends. The CDR3 length is 14 residues. Germline CDR1 and CDR2: LGHDT and YNNKEL (reference sequence).

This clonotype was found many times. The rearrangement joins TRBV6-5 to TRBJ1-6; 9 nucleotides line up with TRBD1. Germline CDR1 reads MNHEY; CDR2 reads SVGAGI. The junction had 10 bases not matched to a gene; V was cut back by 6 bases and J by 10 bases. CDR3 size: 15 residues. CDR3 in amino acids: CASRPRTGEGSPLHF. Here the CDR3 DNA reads TGTGCCAGCAGACCCCGGACAGGGGAGGGCTCACCCCTCCACTTT.

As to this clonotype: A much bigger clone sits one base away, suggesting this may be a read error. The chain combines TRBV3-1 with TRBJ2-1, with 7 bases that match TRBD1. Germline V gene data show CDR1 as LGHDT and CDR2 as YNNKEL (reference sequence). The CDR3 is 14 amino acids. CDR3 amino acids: CACSLPGQTNEQFF. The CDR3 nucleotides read TGTGCCTGCAGCTTACCGGGACAGACTAATGAGCAGTTCTTC.

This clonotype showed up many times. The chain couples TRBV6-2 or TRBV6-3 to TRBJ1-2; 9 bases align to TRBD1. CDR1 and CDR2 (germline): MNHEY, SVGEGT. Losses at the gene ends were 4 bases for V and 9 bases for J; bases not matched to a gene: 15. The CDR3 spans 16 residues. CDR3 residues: CASSSLPGQGSHRYTF. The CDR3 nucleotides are TGTGCCAGCAGTTCACTCCCGGGACAGGGTTCACATCGCTACACCTTC.

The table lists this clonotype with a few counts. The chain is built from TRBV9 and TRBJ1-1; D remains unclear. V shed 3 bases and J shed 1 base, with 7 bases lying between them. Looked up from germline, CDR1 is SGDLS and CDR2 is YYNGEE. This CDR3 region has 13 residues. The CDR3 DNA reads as TGTGCCAGCAGCGCAACAAGGAACACTGAAGCTTTCTTT. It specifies CASSATRNTEAFF.

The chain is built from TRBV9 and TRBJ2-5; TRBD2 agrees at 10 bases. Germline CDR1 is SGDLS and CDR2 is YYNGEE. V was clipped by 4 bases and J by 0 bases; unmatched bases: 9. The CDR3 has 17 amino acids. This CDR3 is CASSPRGLAGDQETQYF. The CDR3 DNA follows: TGTGCCAGCAGCCCCCGCGGGCTAGCGGGGGACCAAGAGACCCAGTACTTC. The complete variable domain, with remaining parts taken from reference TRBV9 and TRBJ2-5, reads DSGVTQTPKHLITATGQRVTLRCSPRSGDLSVYWYQQSLDQGLQFLIQYYNGEERAKGNILERFSAQQFPDLHSELNLSSLELGDSALYFCASSPRGLAGDQETQYFGPGTRLLVL.

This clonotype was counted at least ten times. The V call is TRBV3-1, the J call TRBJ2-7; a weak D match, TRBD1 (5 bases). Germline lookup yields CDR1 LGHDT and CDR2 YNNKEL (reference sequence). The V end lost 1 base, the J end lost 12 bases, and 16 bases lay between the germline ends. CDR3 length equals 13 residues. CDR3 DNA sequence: TGTGCCAGCAGCCAAGTAGTAAGGGGTCAGCGGTACTTC. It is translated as CASSQVVRGQRYF.

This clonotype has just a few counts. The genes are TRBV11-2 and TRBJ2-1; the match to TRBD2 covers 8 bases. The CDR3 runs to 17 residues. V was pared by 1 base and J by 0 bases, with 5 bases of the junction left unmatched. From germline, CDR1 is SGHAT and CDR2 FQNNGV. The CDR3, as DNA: TGTGCCAGCAGCTTAGGGAGGAGCGGGAGCTCCTACAATGAGCAGTTCTTC. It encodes CASSLGRSGSSYNEQFF.